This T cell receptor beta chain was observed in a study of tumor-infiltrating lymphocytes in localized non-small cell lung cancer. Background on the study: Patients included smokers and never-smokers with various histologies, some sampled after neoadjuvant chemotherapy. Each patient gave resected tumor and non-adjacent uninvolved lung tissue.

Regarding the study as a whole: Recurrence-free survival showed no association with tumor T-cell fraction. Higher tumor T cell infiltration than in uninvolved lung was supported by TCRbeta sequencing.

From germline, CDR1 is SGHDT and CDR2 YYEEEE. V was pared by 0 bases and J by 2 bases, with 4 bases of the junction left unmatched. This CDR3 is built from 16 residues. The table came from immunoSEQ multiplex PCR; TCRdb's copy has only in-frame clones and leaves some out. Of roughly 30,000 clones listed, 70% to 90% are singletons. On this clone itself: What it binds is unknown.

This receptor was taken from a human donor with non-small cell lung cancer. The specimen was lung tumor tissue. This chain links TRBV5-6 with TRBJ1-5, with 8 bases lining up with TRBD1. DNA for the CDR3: TGTGCCAGCAGCTTGGGGGTGACAGGGGGCAATCAGCCCCAGCATTTT. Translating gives CASSLGVTGGNQPQHF.